One and the same sample provided the 23 T cell receptor beta chains below, sequenced in a study of blood T cell repertoires in COVID-19. Measured with immunoSEQ multiplex PCR; TCRdb has only the in-frame clones, and not every one. Among approximately 230,000 clones listed, about 88% were seen once. Sequenced sample: peripheral blood. The receptor set was obtained from a middle-aged woman who had recovered from COVID-19.

The rearrangement uses TRBV28 and TRBJ2-5; possible D gene TRBD1, 6 bases. V was trimmed by 3 bases and J by 1 base, leaving 12 bases between them. Looked up from germline, CDR1 is MDHEN and CDR2 is SYDVKM. This CDR3 contains 15 residues. CDR3 nucleotide sequence: TGTGCCAGCAGTTTCCTTCGGACAGCCCAAGAGACCCAGTACTTC. Translation: CASSFLRTAQETQYF.

The chain carries TRBV2 and TRBJ2-3; 7 positions agree with TRBD1. Per germline, CDR1 SNHLY and CDR2 FYNNEI. V trimming: 6 bases; J trimming: 1 base; junction bases outside the gene matches: 7. This CDR3 comprises 15 residues. The DNA for the CDR3 is TGTGCCAGCAGGAAGGGGGCTTACGGCACAGATACGCAGTATTTT. It translates to CASRKGAYGTDTQYF. Combining the CDR3 with reference TRBV2 and TRBJ2-3 gives the whole variable domain EPEVTQTPSHQVTQMGQEVILRCVPISNHLYFYWYRQILGQKVEFLVSFYNNEISEKSEIFDDQFSVERPDGSNFTLKIRSTKLEDSAMYFCASRKGAYGTDTQYFGPGTRLTVL.

This chain connects TRBV28 to TRBJ1-2, with D possibly TRBD1 on 5 matching bases. V lost 8 bases and J 2 bases, leaving 9 bases between the germline ends. The length of the CDR3 is 12 residues. The germline V gene encodes CDR1 MDHEN and CDR2 SYDVKM. In DNA form, the CDR3 reads TGTGCCAGCTTTCCAGGGAACTATGGCTACACCTTC. Protein product: CASFPGNYGYTF.

The chain recombines TRBV4-1 with TRBJ1-2; no firm D call. Trimming took off 0 bases at V and 4 bases at J, with 12 bases between the two ends. The CDR3 is 15 residues long. The germline CDR1 and CDR2 sequences are MGHRA and YSYEKL. CDR3 sequence: CASSQDDPRSYGYTF. The CDR3 coding sequence is TGCGCCAGCAGCCAAGATGACCCGAGGAGCTATGGCTACACCTTC.

A note on this clone: The same CDR3 is also encoded by other DNA sequences in this sample. The CDR3 DNA sequence: TGTGCCAGCAGTTCGCCGGGACAGATCTATGGCTACACCTTC. Amino acids: CASSSPGQIYGYTF. The rearrangement joins TRBV6-5 to TRBJ1-2; 7 bases map to TRBD1. Trimming removed 4 bases from V and 4 bases from J; junction bases left unmatched: 6. This CDR3 has 14 residues. Looked up from germline, CDR1 is MNHEY and CDR2 is SVGAGI.

The chain links TRBV5-6 to TRBJ1-2; 8 bases map to TRBD1. The germline V gene encodes CDR1 SGHDT and CDR2 YYEEEE. The junction had 15 bases not matched to a gene; V was cut back by 1 base and J by 7 bases. This CDR3 has 17 residues. The CDR3 loop reads CASSLLGRGLLFAGYTF. In DNA, the CDR3 is TGTGCCAGCAGCTTGTTAGGCAGGGGGCTATTGTTCGCTGGCTACACCTTC.

The chain is built from TRBV19 and TRBJ2-2, with TRBD1 matching over 7 bases. The CDR3 consists of 17 residues. V shed 3 bases and J 9 bases; nucleotides not matched to a gene: 16. Germline V lookup: CDR1 LNHDA, CDR2 SQIVND (reference sequence). CDR3 coding DNA: TGTGCCAGTAGTATTCCCCCGGGACAGCAATATTCCCGGGAGCTGTTTTTT. It yields the protein CASSIPPGQQYSRELFF. The full variable domain, its missing parts supplied by reference TRBV19 and TRBJ2-2, is DGGITQSPKYLFRKEGQNVTLSCEQNLNHDAMYWYRQDPGQGLRLIYYSQIVNDFQKGDIAEGYSVSREKKESFPLTVTSAQKNPTAFYLCASSIPPGQQYSRELFFGEGSRLTVL.

The J gene is TRBJ2-7, the V gene TRBV15; D gene uncertain. Germline assignment: CDR1 LNHNV and CDR2 YYDKDF (reference sequence). Trimming stripped 3 bases from V and 3 bases from J, with 9 bases between. The CDR3 loop spans 13 amino acids. The CDR3 loop is CATSSGSNYEQYF. The CDR3 DNA sequence: TGTGCCACCAGCAGTGGCAGTAACTACGAGCAGTACTTC. The variable domain in full, completed from reference TRBV15 and TRBJ2-7, reads DAMVIQNPRYQVTQFGKPVTLSCSQTLNHNVMYWYQQKSSQAPKLLFHYYDKDFNNEADTPDNFQSRRPNTSFCFLDIRSPGLGDTAMYLCATSSGSNYEQYFGPGTRLTVT.

The chain employs TRBV5-4 and TRBJ1-2, with unresolved D. Per germline, CDR1 SGHNT and CDR2 YYREEE (reference sequence). The CDR3 consists of 13 residues. Deletions cut 9 bases from V and 3 bases from J, with 15 bases between. CDR3 in amino acids: CATSLRRDYGYTF. DNA of the CDR3: TGTGCCACATCGTTGAGGAGGGACTATGGCTACACCTTC.

This clone was observed once. An end of the junction differs from the germline gene, which may be a read error. The chain is built from TRBV7-7 and TRBJ2-5, with 11 bases that match TRBD2. CDR1 and CDR2 from the germline V gene are SSHAT and FNYEAQ (reference sequence). The CDR3 contains 16 residues. This CDR3 is CASSHFSGGERETQYF. CDR3 in DNA: TGTGCTAGCAGCCATTTTAGCGGGGGGGAACGAGAGACCCAGTACTTC.

This clone showed up just a few times. The genes are TRBV6-1 and TRBJ2-7; 11 bases fit TRBD1. In germline, CDR1 is MNHNS, CDR2 SASEGT. The CDR3 runs to 18 residues. The V segment lost 0 bases and the J segment 3 bases; nucleotides outside the gene matches: 10. CDR3 sequence: CASSEALLGTGGIYEQYF. The CDR3 coding sequence is TGTGCCAGCAGTGAAGCGCTACTTGGGACAGGGGGGATCTACGAGCAGTACTTC.

Concerning this clone itself: A junction boundary mismatches the germline segment, possibly from a read error. The chain carries TRBV7-7 and TRBJ2-7; possibly TRBD1 for D (6 bases). This CDR3 spans 20 amino acids. Per germline, CDR1 SSHAT and CDR2 FNYEAQ (reference sequence). This chain's CDR3 is CASSCPSRPAAGDQSYEQYF. DNA of the CDR3: TGTGCTAGCAGCTGTCCGAGCAGGCCGGCTGCAGGGGACCAAAGCTACGAGCAGTACTTC.

Turning to this clone: Additional DNA sequences in this sample encode the identical CDR3. The gene calls are TRBV6-5 and TRBJ1-3; 11 bases agree with TRBD1. The germline CDR1 and CDR2 sequences are MNHEY and SVGAGI. V lost 5 bases and J lost 4; bases outside the gene matches: 1. This CDR3 contains 14 residues. The DNA for the CDR3 is TGTGCCAGCAGTCGGGACAGGGGGGGAAACACCATATATTTT. Translated: CASSRDRGGNTIYF.

This clone showed up just once. The rearrangement uses TRBV5-4 and TRBJ2-7; 8 nucleotides agree with TRBD2. Germline CDR1 reads SGHNT; CDR2 reads YYREEE (reference sequence). The length of the CDR3 is 14 residues. Trimming took 0 bases from V and 7 from J; bases not matched to a gene: 6. The CDR3 DNA is TGTGCCAGCAGCTTGGCAGCGGGAGTAGAAGAGCAGTACTTC. Protein: CASSLAAGVEEQYF.

The chain joins TRBV9 to TRBJ2-2; weak D call: TRBD1 (5 bases). Looked up from germline, CDR1 is SGDLS and CDR2 is YYNGEE. The CDR3 length is 16 residues. V lost 3 bases and J 2 bases, leaving 14 bases between the germline ends. Here the CDR3 reads CASSGSRTQNTGELFF. In DNA form, the CDR3 reads TGTGCCAGCAGCGGGAGCCGGACACAAAACACCGGGGAGCTGTTTTTT.

The rearrangement links TRBV3-1 (or the pseudogene TRBV3-2) to TRBJ2-3, with unresolved D. The CDR3 length is 15 residues. Germline V CDR1 and CDR2: LGHDT, YNNKEL (reference sequence). V dropped 1 base and J dropped 2 bases, with 10 bases sitting between them. The CDR3 spells CASSQVYPSTDTQYF. CDR3 DNA: TGTGCCAGCAGCCAAGTCTATCCTTCCACAGATACGCAGTATTTT.

The chain combines TRBV12-5 with TRBJ2-3; D is uncertain. Trimming pared 1 base from V and 0 bases from J, leaving 11 bases between. The germline CDR1 and CDR2 sequences are LGHNT and FRNRAP. This CDR3 is 16 amino acids long. CDR3 in amino acids: CASGLGQLTSTDTQYF. DNA for the CDR3: TGTGCTAGTGGTTTGGGTCAGCTGACTAGCACAGATACGCAGTATTTT.

This clone was seen a handful of times. The chain links TRBV2 to TRBJ2-3; D gene unclear. Looked up from germline, CDR1 is SNHLY and CDR2 is FYNNEI. The CDR3 has 11 residues. Trimming shortened V by 3 bases and J by 6 bases, and 4 bases separated the two germline ends. The CDR3 DNA reads as TGTGCCAGCAGTGAGAGGGATACGCAGTATTTT. It codes for CASSERDTQYF. Using reference TRBV2 and TRBJ2-3 for the parts outside the CDR3, the full variable domain is EPEVTQTPSHQVTQMGQEVILRCVPISNHLYFYWYRQILGQKVEFLVSFYNNEISEKSEIFDDQFSVERPDGSNFTLKIRSTKLEDSAMYFCASSERDTQYFGPGTRLTVL.

V is TRBV6-4 and J is TRBJ2-1; 11 positions match TRBD2. The CDR3 runs to 14 residues. V was pared by 3 bases and J by 9 bases, with 4 bases of the junction left unmatched. Germline CDR1 reads MRHNA; CDR2 reads SNTAGT. CDR3 loop: CASSEVAGGSEQFF. In nucleotides, the CDR3 is TGTGCCAGCAGTGAGGTAGCGGGAGGGAGTGAGCAGTTCTTC.

The gene calls are TRBV11-3 and TRBJ2-7; TRBD1 aligns across 10 bases. With 10 bases clipped from V and 1 base from J, the junction kept 10 bases outside the gene matches. From germline, CDR1 is SGHNT and CDR2 YENEEA. This CDR3 contains 15 residues. For the CDR3, the DNA is TGTGCCACCGCTCTGCGACAGGGGGCTTCCTACGAGCAGTACTTC. Its translation: CATALRQGASYEQYF.

The rearrangement links TRBV10-3 to TRBJ2-3; 10 nucleotides match TRBD1. Germline V CDR1 and CDR2: ENHRY, SYGVKD. The V and J ends lost 0 bases and 4 bases, in that order; junction bases with no gene match: 13. This CDR3 has 19 amino acids. The CDR3 DNA follows: TGTGCCATCAGTGAGTCCCCCGGGACAGGGGCTCCATTAGCAGATACGCAGTATTTT. As protein: CAISESPGTGAPLADTQYF.

This clone was seen only a few times. The chain combines TRBV7-9 with TRBJ2-1; 9 nucleotides agree with TRBD2. This CDR3 has 15 amino acids. Germline V gene sequence: CDR1 SEHNR, CDR2 FQNEAQ (reference sequence). With V trimmed by 3 bases and J by 6 bases, 6 bases remained unmatched. CDR3 region: CASSLGTSFANEQFF. The CDR3 nucleotides are TGTGCCAGCAGCTTGGGGACTAGCTTCGCCAATGAGCAGTTCTTC.

The chain employs TRBV7-2 and TRBJ2-1; 7 nucleotides align to TRBD2. J was trimmed by 8 bases and V by 1 base; bases with no gene match: 5. The CDR3 length is 14 residues. Germline CDR1 reads SGHTA; CDR2 reads FQGNSA. The chain's CDR3 is CASSLVQGGYEQFF. Written as DNA, the CDR3 is TGTGCCAGCAGCTTAGTGCAGGGAGGGTATGAGCAGTTCTTC.